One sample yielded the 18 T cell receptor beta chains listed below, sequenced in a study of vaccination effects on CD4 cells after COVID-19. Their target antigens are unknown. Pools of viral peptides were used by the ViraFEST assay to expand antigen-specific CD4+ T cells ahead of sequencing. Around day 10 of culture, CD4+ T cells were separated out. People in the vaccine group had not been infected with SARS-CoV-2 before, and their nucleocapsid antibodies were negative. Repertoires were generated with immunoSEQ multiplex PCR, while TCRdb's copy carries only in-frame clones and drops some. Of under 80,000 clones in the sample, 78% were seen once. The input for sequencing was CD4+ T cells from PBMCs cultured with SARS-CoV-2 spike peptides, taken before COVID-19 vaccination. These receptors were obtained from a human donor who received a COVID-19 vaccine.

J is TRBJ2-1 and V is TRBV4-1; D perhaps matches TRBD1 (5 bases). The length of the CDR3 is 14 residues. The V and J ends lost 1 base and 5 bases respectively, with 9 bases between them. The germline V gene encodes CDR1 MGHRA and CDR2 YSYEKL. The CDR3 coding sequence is TGCGCCAGCAGCCAAGGGGTCAGGGACAATGAGCAGTTCTTC. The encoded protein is CASSQGVRDNEQFF.

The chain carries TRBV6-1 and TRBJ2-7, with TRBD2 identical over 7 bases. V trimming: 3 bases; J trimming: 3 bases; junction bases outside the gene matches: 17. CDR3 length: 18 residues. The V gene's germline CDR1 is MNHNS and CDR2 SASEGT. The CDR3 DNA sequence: TGTGCCAGCAGTGATGGGTCAGGGTTCGGGCGGGGGAGCTACGAGCAGTACGTC. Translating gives CASSDGSGFGRGSYEQYV.

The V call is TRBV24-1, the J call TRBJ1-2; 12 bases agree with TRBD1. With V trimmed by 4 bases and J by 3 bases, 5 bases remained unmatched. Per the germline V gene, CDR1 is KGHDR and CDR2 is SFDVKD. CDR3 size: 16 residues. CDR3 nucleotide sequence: TGTGCCACCAGTGACCCAGGGACAGGGGGCTACTATGGCTACACCTTC. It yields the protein CATSDPGTGGYYGYTF.

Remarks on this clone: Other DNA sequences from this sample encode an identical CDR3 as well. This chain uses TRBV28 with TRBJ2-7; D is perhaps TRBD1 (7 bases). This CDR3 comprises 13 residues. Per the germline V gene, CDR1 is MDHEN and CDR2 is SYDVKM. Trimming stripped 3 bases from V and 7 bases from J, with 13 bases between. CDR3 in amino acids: CASSLEGAREQYV. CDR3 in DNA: TGTGCCAGCAGTTTGGAGGGGGCGAGGGAGCAGTACGTC.

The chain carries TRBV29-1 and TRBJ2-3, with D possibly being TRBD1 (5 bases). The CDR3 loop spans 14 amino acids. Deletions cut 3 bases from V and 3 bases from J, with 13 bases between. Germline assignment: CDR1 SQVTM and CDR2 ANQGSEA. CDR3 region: CSVDSGLQTDTQYF. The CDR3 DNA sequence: TGCAGCGTTGATTCAGGGCTACAGACAGATACGCAGTATTTT.

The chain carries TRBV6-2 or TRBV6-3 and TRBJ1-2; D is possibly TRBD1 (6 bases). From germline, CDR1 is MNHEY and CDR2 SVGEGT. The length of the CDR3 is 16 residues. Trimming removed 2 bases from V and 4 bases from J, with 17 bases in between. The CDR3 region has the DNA TGTGCCAGCAGTTACCCTCTAACAGGGAGGTCCTATGGCTACACCTTC. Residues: CASSYPLTGRSYGYTF.

The CDR3 spells CASSVAGTDYNEQFF. The CDR3 DNA reads TGTGCCAGCAGCGTAGCTGGAACGGACTACAATGAGCAGTTCTTC. The chain carries TRBV9 and TRBJ2-1; D not resolved. The CDR3 is 15 residues long. Looked up from germline, CDR1 is SGDLS and CDR2 is YYNGEE. V lost 0 bases and J 3 bases, leaving 10 bases between the germline ends.

DNA for the CDR3: TGTGCCAGCAGCTTGGATTTCAGTAGGAACACTGAAGCTTTCTTT. Its protein is CASSLDFSRNTEAFF. V is TRBV5-6 and J is TRBJ1-1; the D is unclear. The V gene's germline CDR1 is SGHDT and CDR2 YYEEEE. This CDR3 has 15 amino acids. The germline V and J ends were trimmed by 0 bases and 1 base, with 10 bases remaining between them.

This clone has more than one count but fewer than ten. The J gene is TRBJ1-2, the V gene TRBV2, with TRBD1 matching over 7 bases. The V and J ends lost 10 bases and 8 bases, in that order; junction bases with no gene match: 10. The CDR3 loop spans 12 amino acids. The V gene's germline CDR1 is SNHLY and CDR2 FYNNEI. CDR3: CATTKGAQGYTF. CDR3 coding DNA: TGTGCCACAACTAAGGGGGCGCAAGGCTACACCTTC.

The CDR3 sequence: CASSEGTSVNEQFF. CDR3 DNA sequence: TGTGCCAGCAGTGAAGGGACTAGCGTTAATGAGCAGTTCTTC. The rearrangement links TRBV2 to TRBJ2-1, with 9 bases matching TRBD2. The CDR3 sequence is 14 residues long. V trimming: 1 base; J trimming: 7 bases; junction bases outside the gene matches: 2. Germline V gene sequence: CDR1 SNHLY, CDR2 FYNNEI.

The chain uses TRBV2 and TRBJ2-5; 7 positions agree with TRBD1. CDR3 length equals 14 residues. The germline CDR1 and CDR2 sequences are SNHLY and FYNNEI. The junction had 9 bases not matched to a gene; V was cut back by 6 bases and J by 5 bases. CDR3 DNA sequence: TGTGCCAGCAGCACCTGGACAGGAGACGAGACCCAGTACTTC. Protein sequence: CASSTWTGDETQYF.

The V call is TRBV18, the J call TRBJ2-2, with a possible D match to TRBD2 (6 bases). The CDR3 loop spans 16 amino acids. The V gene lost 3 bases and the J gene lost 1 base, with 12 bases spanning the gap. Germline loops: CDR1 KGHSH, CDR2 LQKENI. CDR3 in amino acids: CASSPLFGGNTGELFF. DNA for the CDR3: TGTGCCAGCTCACCGCTTTTCGGGGGGAACACCGGGGAGCTGTTTTTT.

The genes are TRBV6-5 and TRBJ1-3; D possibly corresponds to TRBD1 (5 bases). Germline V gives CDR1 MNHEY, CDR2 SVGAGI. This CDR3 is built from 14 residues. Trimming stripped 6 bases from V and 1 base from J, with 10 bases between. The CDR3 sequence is CASSLGGSGNTIYF. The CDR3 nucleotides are TGTGCCAGCAGCCTCGGGGGTTCTGGAAACACCATATATTTT.

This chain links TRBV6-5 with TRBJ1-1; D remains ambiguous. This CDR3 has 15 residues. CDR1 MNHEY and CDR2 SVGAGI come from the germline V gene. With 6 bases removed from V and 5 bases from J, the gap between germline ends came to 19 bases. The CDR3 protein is CASRGQATRGTEAFF. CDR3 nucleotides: TGTGCCAGCAGAGGTCAGGCAACTCGGGGAACTGAAGCTTTCTTT.

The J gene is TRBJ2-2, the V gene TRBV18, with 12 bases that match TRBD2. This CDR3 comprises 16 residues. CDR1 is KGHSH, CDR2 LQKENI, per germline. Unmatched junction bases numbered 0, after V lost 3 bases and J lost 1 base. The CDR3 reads CASSPTSGGNTGELFF. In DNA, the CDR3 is TGTGCCAGCTCACCGACTAGCGGGGGGAACACCGGGGAGCTGTTTTTT.

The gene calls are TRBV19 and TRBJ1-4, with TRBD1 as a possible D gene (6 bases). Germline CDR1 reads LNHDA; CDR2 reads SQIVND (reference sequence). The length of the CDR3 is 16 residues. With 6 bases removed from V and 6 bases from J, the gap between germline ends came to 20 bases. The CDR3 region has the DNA TGTGCCAGTAGGGGCCCTATCGAGGGGGATGATGAAAAACTGTTTTTT. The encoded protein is CASRGPIEGDDEKLFF.

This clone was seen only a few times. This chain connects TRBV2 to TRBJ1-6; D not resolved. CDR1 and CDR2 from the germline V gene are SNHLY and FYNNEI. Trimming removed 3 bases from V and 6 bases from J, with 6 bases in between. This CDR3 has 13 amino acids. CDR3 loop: CASSEHSNSPLHF. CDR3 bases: TGTGCCAGCAGTGAGCACAGTAATTCACCCCTCCACTTT.

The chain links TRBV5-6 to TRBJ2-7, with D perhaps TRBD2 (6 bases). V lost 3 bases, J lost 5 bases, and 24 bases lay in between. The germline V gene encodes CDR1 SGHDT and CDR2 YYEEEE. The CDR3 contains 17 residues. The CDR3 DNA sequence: TGTGCCAGCAGCTCGTACCAGTGGAGGGGTCGCTTCCACGAGCAGTACGTC. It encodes CASSSYQWRGRFHEQYV.